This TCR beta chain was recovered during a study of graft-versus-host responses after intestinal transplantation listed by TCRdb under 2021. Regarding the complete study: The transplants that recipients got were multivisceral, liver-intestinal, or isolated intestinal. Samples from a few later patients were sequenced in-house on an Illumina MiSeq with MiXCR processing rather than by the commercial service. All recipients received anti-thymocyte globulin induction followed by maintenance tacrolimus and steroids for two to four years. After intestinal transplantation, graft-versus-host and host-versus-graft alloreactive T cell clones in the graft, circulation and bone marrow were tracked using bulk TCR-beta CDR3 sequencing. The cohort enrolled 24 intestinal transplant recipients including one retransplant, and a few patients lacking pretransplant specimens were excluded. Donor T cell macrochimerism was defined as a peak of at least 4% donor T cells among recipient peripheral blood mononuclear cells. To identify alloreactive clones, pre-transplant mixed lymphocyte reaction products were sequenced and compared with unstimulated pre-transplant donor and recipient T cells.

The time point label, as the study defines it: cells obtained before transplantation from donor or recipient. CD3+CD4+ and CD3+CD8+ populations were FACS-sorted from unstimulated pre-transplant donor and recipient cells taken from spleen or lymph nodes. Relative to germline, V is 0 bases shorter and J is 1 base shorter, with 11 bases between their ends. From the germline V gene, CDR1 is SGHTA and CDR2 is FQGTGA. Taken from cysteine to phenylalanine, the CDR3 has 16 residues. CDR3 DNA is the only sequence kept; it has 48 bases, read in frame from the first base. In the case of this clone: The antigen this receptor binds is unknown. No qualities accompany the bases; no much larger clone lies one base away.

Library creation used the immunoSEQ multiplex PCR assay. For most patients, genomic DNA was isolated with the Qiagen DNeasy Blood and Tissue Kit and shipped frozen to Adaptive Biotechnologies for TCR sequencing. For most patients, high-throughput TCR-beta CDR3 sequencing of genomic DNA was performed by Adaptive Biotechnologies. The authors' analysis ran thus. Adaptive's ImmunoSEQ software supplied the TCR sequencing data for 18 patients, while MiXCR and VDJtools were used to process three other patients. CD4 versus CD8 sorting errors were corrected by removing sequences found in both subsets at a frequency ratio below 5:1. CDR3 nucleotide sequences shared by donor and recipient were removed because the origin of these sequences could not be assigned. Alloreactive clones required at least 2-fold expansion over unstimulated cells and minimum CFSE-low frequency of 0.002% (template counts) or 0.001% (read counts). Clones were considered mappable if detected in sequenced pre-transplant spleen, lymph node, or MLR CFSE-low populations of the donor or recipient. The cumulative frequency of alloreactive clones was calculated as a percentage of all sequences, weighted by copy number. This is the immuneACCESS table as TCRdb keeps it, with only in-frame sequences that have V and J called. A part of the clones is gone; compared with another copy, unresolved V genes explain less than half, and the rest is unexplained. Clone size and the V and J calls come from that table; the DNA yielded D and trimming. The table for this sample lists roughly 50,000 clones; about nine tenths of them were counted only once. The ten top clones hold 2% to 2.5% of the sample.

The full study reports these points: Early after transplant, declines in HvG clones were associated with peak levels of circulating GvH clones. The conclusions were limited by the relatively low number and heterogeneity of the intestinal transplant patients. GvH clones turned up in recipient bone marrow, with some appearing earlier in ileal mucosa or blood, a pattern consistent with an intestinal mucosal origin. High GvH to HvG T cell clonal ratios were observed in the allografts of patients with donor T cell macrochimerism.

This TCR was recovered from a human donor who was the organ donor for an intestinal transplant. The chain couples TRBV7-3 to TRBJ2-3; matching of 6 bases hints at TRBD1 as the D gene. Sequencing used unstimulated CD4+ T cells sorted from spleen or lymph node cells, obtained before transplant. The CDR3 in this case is CASSLTFAGGTDTQYF. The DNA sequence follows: TGTGCCAGCAGCTTAACGTTTGCAGGGGGCACAGATACGCAGTATTTT.